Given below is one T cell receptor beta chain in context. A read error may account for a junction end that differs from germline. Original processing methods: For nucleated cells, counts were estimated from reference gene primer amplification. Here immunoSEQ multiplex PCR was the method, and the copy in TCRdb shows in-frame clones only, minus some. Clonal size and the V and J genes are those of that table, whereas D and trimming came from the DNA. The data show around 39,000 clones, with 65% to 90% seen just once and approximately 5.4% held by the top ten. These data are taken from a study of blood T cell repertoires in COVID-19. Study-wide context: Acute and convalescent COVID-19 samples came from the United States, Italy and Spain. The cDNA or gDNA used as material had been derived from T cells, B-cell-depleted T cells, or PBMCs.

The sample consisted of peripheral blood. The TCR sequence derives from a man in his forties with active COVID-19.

CDR3 DNA sequence: TGCAGTGCTAGAGATGGAATCGAGGAGTACTTC. Protein product: CSARDGIEEYF. The J gene is TRBJ2-7, the V gene TRBV20-1, with unresolved D. CDR1 is DFQATT, CDR2 SNEGSKA, per germline (reference sequence). This CDR3 region has 11 residues.